The source of this T cell receptor beta chain is a study of T cell repertoires in cytomegalovirus infection. At the level of the study: A matching HLA type, together with CMV infection, was signaled by public TCR beta signatures. Overall study findings and caveats: HLA-C-restricted TCR beta clonotypes specific for CMV led the ex vivo response. Cumulative frequency of public TCR beta families picked out carriers of CMV plus the relevant HLA.

There are 19 residues in the CDR3. Losses at the gene ends were 4 bases for V and 2 bases for J; bases not matched to a gene: 13. Germline CDR1 reads SEHNR; CDR2 reads FQNEAQ (reference sequence). MiXCR, run by TCRdb on the reads, gives a single entry per CDR3 protein. The sample comprises 450,000 to 550,000 distinct CDR3 sequences, 15% to 20% of which are singletons, and 20% to 30% rests with the top ten. This clonotype has a count of ten or more. The antigen remains unidentified. Material for sequencing was CD8+ T cells from PBMCs. The chain employs TRBV7-9 and TRBJ2-7, with 14 nucleotides matching TRBD2. The sequence was obtained from a human donor in good health (CMV status not recorded). Some clones in this sample may be carry-over from other donors' samples. As DNA, the CDR3 is TGTGCCAGCAGCTCTAGGGGGACTAGCGGGGGCCATACCACCTACGAGCAGTACTTC. Residues: CASSSRGTSGGHTTYEQYF.